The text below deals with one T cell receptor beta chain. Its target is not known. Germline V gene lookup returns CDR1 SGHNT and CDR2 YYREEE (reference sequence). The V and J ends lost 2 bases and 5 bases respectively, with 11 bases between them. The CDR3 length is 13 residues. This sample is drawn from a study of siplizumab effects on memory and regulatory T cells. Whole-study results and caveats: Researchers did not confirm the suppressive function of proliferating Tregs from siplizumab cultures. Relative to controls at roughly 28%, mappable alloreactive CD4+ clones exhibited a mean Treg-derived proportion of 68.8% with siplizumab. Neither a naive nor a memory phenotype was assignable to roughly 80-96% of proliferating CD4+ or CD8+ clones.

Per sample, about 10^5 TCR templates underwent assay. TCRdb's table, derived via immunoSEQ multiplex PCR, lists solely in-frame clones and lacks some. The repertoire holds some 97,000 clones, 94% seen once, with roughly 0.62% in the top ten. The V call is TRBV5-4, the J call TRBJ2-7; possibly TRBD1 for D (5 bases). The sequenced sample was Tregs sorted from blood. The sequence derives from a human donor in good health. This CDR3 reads CASSFQGSDEQYF. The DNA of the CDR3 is TGTGCCAGCAGCTTTCAGGGCTCGGACGAGCAGTACTTC.